This TCR beta chain was sequenced during a study of tumor-infiltrating lymphocytes in primary liver carcinoma listed by TCRdb under 2017. Regarding the research as a whole: Hepatocellular carcinoma (four) or combined HCC and intrahepatic cholangiocarcinoma (one) was present in the five patients, who were three men and two women aged 30 to 69 years. Tumors of the five patients were stage T1-T3 N0M0 with maximum diameters of roughly 4.2 to 10 cm. Samples yielded roughly 3.5 to 8 million productive TCRbeta reads; read depth did not differ significantly between tissue types. The study combined TCRbeta repertoire sequencing, expression microarrays and whole-exome sequencing across five regions of each liver tumor, with adjacent normal tissue and blood. A total of 35 specimens from 5 patients went through TCRbeta repertoire sequencing, namely 25 tumor regions, 5 adjacent noncancerous liver tissues and 5 peripheral blood samples. To link TCRbeta repertoire diversity with the local molecular phenotype, the approximately 24 tumor region samples were profiled using Agilent mRNA microarrays. Technical replicate repertoires showed high reproducibility, with mean shared-clone rates roughly 0.88 and correlation coefficients above 0.95. General conclusions and limits of the study: With just five patients in the study, the authors point out that the findings should be validated in a larger study. The top 250 clones made up a significantly larger repertoire fraction in tumors than in blood (p = 0.039). Only about 7-25% of top clones were present in all five regions of a tumor, suggesting spatial heterogeneity of tumor-infiltrating T cells. Because the samples were bulk and unsorted, CD4+ and CD8+ T cell repertoires could not be compared. Repertoire overlap was found to be higher between tumor regions (mean roughly 35%) than between tumor-adjacent (approximately 17%) or tumor-blood (around 15%) pairs, consistent with antigen-driven expansion. Only the TCR beta chain was sequenced, which likely underestimates true repertoire diversity because unpaired alpha chains were not captured.

V sheds 5 bases and J sheds 2 bases, leaving 17 bases between their ends. Reading from cysteine to phenylalanine, the CDR3 counts 15 amino acids. The entry retains the CDR3 DNA only, 45 bases that are in frame from base 1. The CDR1 and CDR2 encoded by the germline V gene are SGHRS and YFSETQ. TCRbeta-specific cDNA was reverse-transcribed from 500 ng total RNA using a constant-region primer and ProtoScript II reverse transcriptase. The TCRbeta libraries were prepared through three rounds of nested multiplex PCR following a slightly modified ARM-PCR procedure. Each of the first two PCR rounds ran for approximately 10 cycles and used multiplex TRBV1-TRBV30 forward primers together with a Cbeta reverse primer. Sample barcodes and Illumina adapters were added in a final 25-cycle PCR using Deep VentR polymerase. Before sequencing, amplicons between 200 and 500 bp were purified from gel using a QIAquick gel extraction kit. TCRbeta amplicons were sequenced on an Illumina HiSeq 2500 with 250-bp paired-end reads. On the study's bioinformatics: Reads were quality-trimmed with Trimmomatic v0.33, and paired reads were merged with FLASH v1.2.11 to recover full CDR3 sequences. MiGEC v1.2.1b assigned V, D and J germline segments to the rearranged TCRbeta sequences. Clonotype statistics and Shannon-Wiener diversity indices were calculated with VDJtools v1.0.0. To reduce sampling bias, subsequent analyses other than the diversity analysis used only the 250 most abundant clonotypes in each sample. The public reads were run again by TCRdb, first through fastp at Q25 and then through MiXCR, and only productive beta chains were kept. Here each entry gathers all rows of one CDR3 protein and keeps the most common genes and DNA. TCRdb's processing, not the authors' own work, is the source of the V and J calls. The sample includes some 190,000 distinct CDR3 sequences, with about 85% observed a single time. About a sixth of the sample goes to the ten largest clones.

Total RNA and DNA were co-extracted from about 19-30 mg of bulk tissue with the AllPrep DNA/RNA mini kit, without cell sorting. Between late 2015 and March 2016, a few patients in China with histopathologically diagnosed primary liver carcinoma had surgical resection. At the time of sampling, the patients were treatment-naive and had chronic HBV infection. Each tumor was sampled at five spatially separated regions: the tumor centre plus the superior, inferior, left-lateral and right-lateral poles. Histology showed that every tumor sample contained more than 75% viable tumor cells. Fresh tumor and adjacent tissue pieces were bisected; one half was stored in RNAlater at -80°C, the other sent for histology. As to this clonotype: The clone's antigen remains unknown. The record has no base qualities; no much larger clone is one base away.

Sequenced: tumor tissue from primary liver carcinoma. Here the chain combines TRBV5-1 and TRBJ2-7; 6 matching bases give a weak D call of TRBD2. This receptor was taken from a man aged 35 to 55 with primary liver carcinoma and hepatitis B virus infection. The sequenced DNA: TGCGCCAGCAGGTCCGCCGGGACTGAACCCTACGAGCAGTACTTC. It translates as CASRSAGTEPYEQYF.